These 11 T cell receptor beta chains share one sample of origin, sequenced in a study of cytomegalovirus exposure and HLA in healthy donors. Amplification used 60 Vbeta primers and 13 Jbeta primers. Sequencing used immunoSEQ multiplex PCR; TCRdb keeps in-frame clones, though not all of them. The sample shows 80,000 to 95,000 clones, roughly 76% of them seen only once. Sequenced input: PBMCs. The receptors shown here come from a woman under 40 in good health and CMV-seronegative.

The V and J genes are TRBV6-1 and TRBJ2-7; 7 nucleotides match TRBD2. Unmatched junction bases numbered 8, after V lost 10 bases and J lost 2 bases. The CDR3 is made up of 13 amino acids. Germline V gene sequence: CDR1 MNHNS, CDR2 SASEGT. Here the CDR3 DNA reads TGTGCCACCTCTTTTGCGGGGGCCTACGAGCAGTACTTC. Its translation is CATSFAGAYEQYF.

This clone has just a few counts. The rearrangement joins TRBV11-2 to TRBJ2-1; the match to TRBD2 covers 10 bases. Germline assignment: CDR1 SGHAT and CDR2 FQNNGV. The CDR3 totals 15 residues. Germline trimming cut 5 bases from V and 9 bases from J; bases unmatched to any gene: 10. The CDR3 loop reads CASSRTSGGNGEQFF. The DNA of the CDR3 is TGTGCCAGCAGCAGGACTAGCGGTGGGAATGGTGAGCAGTTCTTC.

This chain joins TRBV5-1 and TRBJ2-2; D unclear. Germline CDR1 and CDR2: SGHRS and YFSETQ. The CDR3 extends over 15 amino acids. V was cut by 0 bases and J by 2 bases, with 8 bases left in between. CDR3 in amino acids: CASSLGAGNTGELFF. For the CDR3, the DNA is TGCGCCAGCAGCTTGGGGGCAGGAAACACCGGGGAGCTGTTTTTT.

This clone was detected once. One end of the junction fails to match germline, which may point to a read error. The chain joins TRBV7-9 to TRBJ1-4; D unclear. The germline V gene has CDR1 SEHNR and CDR2 FQNEAQ (reference sequence). The CDR3 runs 15 residues. In nucleotides, the CDR3 is TGTTCCAGCAGCTTAGCCGCGGGGAAACAGCAAAAACTGTTTTTT. Residues: CSSSLAAGKQQKLFF.

CDR3 loop: CAIRGGRAEGDEQFF. The CDR3 coding sequence is TGTGCCATCCGTGGCGGGAGGGCCGAGGGGGATGAGCAGTTCTTC. V and J are TRBV10-3 and TRBJ2-1, with TRBD2 matching 9 bases. In germline, CDR1 is ENHRY, CDR2 SYGVKD. The CDR3 contains 15 residues. V shed 8 bases and J 8 bases; nucleotides not matched to a gene: 13.

The rearrangement uses TRBV6-4 and TRBJ2-2; possible D gene TRBD2, 6 bases. Trimming took 3 bases from V and 1 from J, leaving 9 bases between them. This CDR3 spans 15 amino acids. Germline CDR1 reads MRHNA; CDR2 reads SNTAGT. In DNA, the CDR3 is TGTGCCAGCAGTGAGGCTAGCGAGAACACCGGGGAGCTGTTTTTT. Translated, it gives CASSEASENTGELFF.

The V call is TRBV7-9, the J call TRBJ2-7; 12 positions match TRBD2. Germline V lookup: CDR1 SEHNR, CDR2 FQNEAQ (reference sequence). The CDR3 consists of 15 residues. The V and J ends lost 6 bases and 2 bases, in that order; junction bases with no gene match: 5. CDR3 loop: CASSPGLAGPYEQYF. The CDR3 coding sequence is TGTGCCAGCAGTCCAGGACTAGCGGGACCCTACGAGCAGTACTTC.

This clone was recorded a few times. V usage is TRBV29-1 and J usage is TRBJ2-7, with 7 bases aligning to TRBD1. CDR3 size: 14 residues. Germline V lookup: CDR1 SQVTM, CDR2 ANQGSEA. J was trimmed by 2 bases and V by 6 bases; bases with no gene match: 10. As DNA, the CDR3 is TGCAGCGTCGGGGACAGATCCATTACCTACGAGCAGTACTTC. Protein product: CSVGDRSITYEQYF.

V gene TRBV9 combines with J gene TRBJ2-2; 9 positions agree with TRBD2. CDR1 and CDR2 from the germline V gene are SGDLS and YYNGEE. Trimming took 4 bases from V and 1 from J; bases not matched to a gene: 2. CDR3 length: 15 residues. This chain's CDR3 is CASSPSGMNTGELFF. In DNA form, the CDR3 reads TGTGCCAGCAGCCCTAGCGGGATGAACACCGGGGAGCTGTTTTTT.

V is TRBV27 and J is TRBJ2-7; D is possibly TRBD1 (6 bases). The germline V gene has CDR1 MNHEY and CDR2 SMNVEV (reference sequence). V was clipped by 10 bases and J by 0 bases, with 19 bases between them. This CDR3 region has 15 residues. The DNA for the CDR3 is TGTGCCACCGCCCCAATATTAGGGGGCTCCTACGAGCAGTACTTC. The encoded protein is CATAPILGGSYEQYF.

J is TRBJ2-3 and V is TRBV9; 7 bases match TRBD2. Per the germline V gene, CDR1 is SGDLS and CDR2 is YYNGEE. Trimming cost V 2 bases and J 2 bases; bases outside gene matches: 8. The CDR3 spans 16 residues. DNA of the CDR3: TGTGCCAGCAGCGTTCGGGCGGGAGATACCACAGATACGCAGTATTTT. This codes for CASSVRAGDTTDTQYF.